By share, the clone carrying this T cell receptor (beta chain) ranks as medium-sized. Its antigen is currently unknown. TCRdb redid the calling of the reads with MiXCR, one entry per CDR3 protein. The sample consists of 8,500 to 10,000 distinct CDR3 sequences, around 26% of them appearing once. This specimen comes from a study of liver allograft versus peripheral blood T cells. Across the study: A comparison was made between T cell receptor repertoires in transplanted livers and those in recipients' peripheral blood.

V lost 6 bases, J lost 4 bases, and 19 bases lay in between. The germline V gene encodes CDR1 MNHEY and CDR2 SMNVEV (reference sequence). This CDR3 is 16 amino acids long. Overall study results and limits: Repertoires found inside liver allografts reportedly differed from T cell receptor repertoires in peripheral blood.

The TCR was taken from a human patient who had a liver transplant. The graft donor may be the source of some T cells. The chain carries TRBV27 and TRBJ2-1; the D is unclear. The DNA for the CDR3 is TGTGCCAGCAGGTCCCTCTCTCTAGTGTCGTACAATGAGCAGTTCTTC. This translates into CASRSLSLVSYNEQFF.